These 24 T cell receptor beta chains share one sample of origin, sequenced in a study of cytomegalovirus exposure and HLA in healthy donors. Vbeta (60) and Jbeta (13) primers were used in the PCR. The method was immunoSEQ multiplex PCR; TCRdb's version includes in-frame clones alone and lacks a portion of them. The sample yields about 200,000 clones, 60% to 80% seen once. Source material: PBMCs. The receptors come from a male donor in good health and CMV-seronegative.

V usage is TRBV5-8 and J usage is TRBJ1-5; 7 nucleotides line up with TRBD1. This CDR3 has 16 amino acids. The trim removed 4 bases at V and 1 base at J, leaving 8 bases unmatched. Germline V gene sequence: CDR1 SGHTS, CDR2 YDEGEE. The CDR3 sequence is CASSGGTAISNQPQHF. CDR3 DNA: TGTGCCAGCAGCGGCGGGACAGCGATCAGCAATCAGCCCCAGCATTTT.

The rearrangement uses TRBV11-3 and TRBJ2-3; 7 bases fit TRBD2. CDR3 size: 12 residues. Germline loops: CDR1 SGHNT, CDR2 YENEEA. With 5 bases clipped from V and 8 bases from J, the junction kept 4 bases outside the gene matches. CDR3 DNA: TGTGCCAGCAGCGCGGGGGAGGGTACGCAGTATTTT. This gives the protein CASSAGEGTQYF.

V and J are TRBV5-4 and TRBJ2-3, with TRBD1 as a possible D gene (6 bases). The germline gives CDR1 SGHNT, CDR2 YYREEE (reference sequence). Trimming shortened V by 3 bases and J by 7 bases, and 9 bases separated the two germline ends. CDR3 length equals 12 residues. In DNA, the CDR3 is TGTGCCAGCAGCTCTGACAGGAATACGCAGTATTTT. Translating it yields CASSSDRNTQYF.

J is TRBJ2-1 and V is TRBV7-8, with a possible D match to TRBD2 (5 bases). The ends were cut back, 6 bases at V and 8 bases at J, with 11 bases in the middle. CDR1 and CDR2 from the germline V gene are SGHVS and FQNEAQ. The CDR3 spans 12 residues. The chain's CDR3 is CASSPDGDEQFF. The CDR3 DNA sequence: TGTGCCAGCAGTCCGGACGGGGATGAGCAGTTCTTC.

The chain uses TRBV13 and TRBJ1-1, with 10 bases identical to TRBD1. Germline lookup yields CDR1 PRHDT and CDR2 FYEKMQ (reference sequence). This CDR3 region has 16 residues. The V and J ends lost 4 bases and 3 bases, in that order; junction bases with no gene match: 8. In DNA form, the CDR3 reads TGTGCCAGCAGCTCGCTAGACAGGGGGCTAGACACTGAAGCTTTCTTT. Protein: CASSSLDRGLDTEAFF.

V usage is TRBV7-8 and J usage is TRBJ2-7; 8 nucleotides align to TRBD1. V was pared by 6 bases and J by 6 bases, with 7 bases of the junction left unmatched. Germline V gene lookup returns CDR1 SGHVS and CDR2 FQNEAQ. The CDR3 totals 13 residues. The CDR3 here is CASRGDRSTEQYF. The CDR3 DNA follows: TGTGCCAGCAGGGGGGACAGGAGCACCGAGCAGTACTTC.

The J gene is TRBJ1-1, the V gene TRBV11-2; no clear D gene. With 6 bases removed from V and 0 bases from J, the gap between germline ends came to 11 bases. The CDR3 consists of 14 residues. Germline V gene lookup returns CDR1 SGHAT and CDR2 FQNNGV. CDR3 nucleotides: TGTGCCAGCAGACAGCTACGATTGAACACTGAAGCTTTCTTT. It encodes CASRQLRLNTEAFF.

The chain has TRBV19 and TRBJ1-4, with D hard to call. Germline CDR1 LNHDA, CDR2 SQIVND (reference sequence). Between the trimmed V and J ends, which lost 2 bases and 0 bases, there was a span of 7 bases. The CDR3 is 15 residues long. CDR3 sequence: CASSILGATNEKLFF. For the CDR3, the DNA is TGTGCCAGTAGTATACTAGGAGCAACTAATGAAAAACTGTTTTTT.

The CDR3 sequence is CASSPTLGQGAGNQPQHF. Written as DNA, the CDR3 is TGTGCCAGCAGCCCTACTTTGGGACAGGGGGCAGGCAATCAGCCCCAGCATTTT. The chain has TRBV28 and TRBJ1-5; the match to TRBD1 covers 12 bases. This CDR3 contains 18 residues. J lost 2 bases, V lost 6 bases, and 11 bases had no gene match. The germline V gene encodes CDR1 MDHEN and CDR2 SYDVKM. The entire variable domain, with the rest obtained from reference TRBV28 and TRBJ1-5, is as follows: DVKVTQSSRYLVKRTGEKVFLECVQDMDHENMFWYRQDPGLGLRLIYFSYDVKMKEKGDIPEGYSVSREKKERFSLILESASTNQTSMYLCASSPTLGQGAGNQPQHFGDGTRLSIL.

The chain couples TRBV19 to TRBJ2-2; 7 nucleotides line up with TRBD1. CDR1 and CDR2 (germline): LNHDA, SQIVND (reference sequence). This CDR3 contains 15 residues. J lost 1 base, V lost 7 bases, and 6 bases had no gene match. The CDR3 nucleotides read TGTGCCAGTAACCCGGGACAGATGAACACCGGGGAGCTGTTTTTT. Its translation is CASNPGQMNTGELFF.

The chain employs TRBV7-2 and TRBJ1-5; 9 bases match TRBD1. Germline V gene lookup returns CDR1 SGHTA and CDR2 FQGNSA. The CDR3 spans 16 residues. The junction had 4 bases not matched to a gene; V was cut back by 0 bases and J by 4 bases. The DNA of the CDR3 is TGTGCCAGCAGCTTAGCCCCGACAGGGGGAAATCAGCCCCAGCATTTT. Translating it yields CASSLAPTGGNQPQHF.

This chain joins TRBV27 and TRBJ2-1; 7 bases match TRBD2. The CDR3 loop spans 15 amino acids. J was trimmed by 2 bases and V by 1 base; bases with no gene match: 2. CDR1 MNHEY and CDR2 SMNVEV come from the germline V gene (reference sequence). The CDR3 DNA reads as TGTGCCAGCAGTTTATTAACTAGCGCCTACAATGAGCAGTTCTTC. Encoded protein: CASSLLTSAYNEQFF.

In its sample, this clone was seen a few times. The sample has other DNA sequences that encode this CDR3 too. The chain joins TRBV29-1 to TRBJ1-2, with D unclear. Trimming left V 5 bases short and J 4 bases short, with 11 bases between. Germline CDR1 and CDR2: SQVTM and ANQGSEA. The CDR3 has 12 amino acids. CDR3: CSVRTATYGYTF. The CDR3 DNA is TGCAGCGTTAGGACTGCTACCTATGGCTACACCTTC.

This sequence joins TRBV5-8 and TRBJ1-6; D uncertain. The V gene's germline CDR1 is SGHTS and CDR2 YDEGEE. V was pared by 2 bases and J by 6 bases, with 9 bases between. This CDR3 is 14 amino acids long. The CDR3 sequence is CASSFRSTNSPLHF. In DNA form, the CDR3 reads TGTGCCAGCAGCTTCCGGTCCACTAATTCACCCCTCCACTTT.

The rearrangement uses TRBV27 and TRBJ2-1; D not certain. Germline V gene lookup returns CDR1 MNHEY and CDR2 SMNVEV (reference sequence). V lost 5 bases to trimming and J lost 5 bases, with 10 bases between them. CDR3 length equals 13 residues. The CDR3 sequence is CASSLSRNNEQFF. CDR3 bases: TGTGCCAGCAGTCTCTCTAGGAACAATGAGCAGTTCTTC.

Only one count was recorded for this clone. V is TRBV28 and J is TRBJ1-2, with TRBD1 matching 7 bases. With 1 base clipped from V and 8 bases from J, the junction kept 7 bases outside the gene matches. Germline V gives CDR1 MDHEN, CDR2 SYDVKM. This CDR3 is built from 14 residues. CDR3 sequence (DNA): TGTGCCAGCAGTTTATCCGACAGGGTGAAGGGCTACACCTTC. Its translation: CASSLSDRVKGYTF.

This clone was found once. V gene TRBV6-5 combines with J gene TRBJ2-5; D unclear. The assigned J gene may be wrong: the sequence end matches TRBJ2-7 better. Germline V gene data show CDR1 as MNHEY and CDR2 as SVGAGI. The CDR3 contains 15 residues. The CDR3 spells CASSYDTVSSYEQYF. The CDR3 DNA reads TGTGCCAGCAGTTACGACACCGTCAGCTCCTACGAGCAGTACTTC.

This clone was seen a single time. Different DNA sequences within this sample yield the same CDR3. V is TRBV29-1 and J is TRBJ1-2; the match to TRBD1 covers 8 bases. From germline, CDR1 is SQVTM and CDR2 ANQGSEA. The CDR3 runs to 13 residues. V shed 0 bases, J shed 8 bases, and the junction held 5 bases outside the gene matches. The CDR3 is CSVEDPTGVGYTF. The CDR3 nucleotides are TGCAGCGTTGAAGACCCGACAGGGGTCGGCTACACCTTC. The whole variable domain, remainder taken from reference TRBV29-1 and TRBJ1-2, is SAVISQKPSRDICQRGTSLTIQCQVDSQVTMMFWYRQQPGQSLTLIATANQGSEATYESGFVIDKFPISRPNLTFSTLTVSNMSPEDSSIYLCSVEDPTGVGYTFGSGTRLTVV.

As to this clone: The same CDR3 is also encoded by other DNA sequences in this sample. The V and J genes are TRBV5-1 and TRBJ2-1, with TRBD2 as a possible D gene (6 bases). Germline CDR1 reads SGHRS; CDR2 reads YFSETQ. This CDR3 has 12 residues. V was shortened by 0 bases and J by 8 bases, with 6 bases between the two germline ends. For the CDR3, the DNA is TGCGCCAGCAGCTTGGGCGGGGATGAGCAGTTCTTC. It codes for CASSLGGDEQFF.

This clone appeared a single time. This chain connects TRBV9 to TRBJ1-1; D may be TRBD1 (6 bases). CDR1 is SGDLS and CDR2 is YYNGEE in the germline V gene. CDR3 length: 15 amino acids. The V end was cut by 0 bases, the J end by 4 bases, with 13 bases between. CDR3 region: CASSVGLGAFTEAFF. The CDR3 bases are TGTGCCAGCAGCGTAGGTCTGGGGGCCTTCACTGAAGCTTTCTTT.

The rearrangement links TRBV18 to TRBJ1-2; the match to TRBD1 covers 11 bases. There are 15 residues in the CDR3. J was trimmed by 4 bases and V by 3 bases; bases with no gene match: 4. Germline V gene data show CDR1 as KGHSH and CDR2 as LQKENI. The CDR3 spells CASSPGTGGPYGYTF. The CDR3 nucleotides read TGTGCCAGCTCACCCGGGACAGGGGGTCCCTATGGCTACACCTTC.

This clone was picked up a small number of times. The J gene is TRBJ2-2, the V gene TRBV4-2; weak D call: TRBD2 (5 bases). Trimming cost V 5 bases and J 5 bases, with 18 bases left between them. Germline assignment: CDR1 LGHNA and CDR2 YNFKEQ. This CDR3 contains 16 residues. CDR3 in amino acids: CASSFLGNRGTGELFF. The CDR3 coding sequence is TGTGCCAGCAGCTTTCTAGGGAACCGGGGAACCGGGGAGCTGTTTTTT.

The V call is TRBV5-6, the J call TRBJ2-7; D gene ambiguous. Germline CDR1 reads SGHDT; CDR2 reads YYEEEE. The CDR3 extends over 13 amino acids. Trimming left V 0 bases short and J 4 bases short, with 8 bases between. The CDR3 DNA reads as TGTGCCAGCAGCTTGGAGCGCAGTTACGAGCAGTACTTC. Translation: CASSLERSYEQYF.

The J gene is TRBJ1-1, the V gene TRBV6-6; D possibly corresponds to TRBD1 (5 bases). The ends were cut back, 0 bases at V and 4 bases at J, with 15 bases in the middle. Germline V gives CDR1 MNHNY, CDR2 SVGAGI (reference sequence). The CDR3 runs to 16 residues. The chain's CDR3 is CASSYSKGRAGTEAFF. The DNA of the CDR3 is TGTGCCAGCAGTTACTCGAAGGGGAGAGCGGGCACTGAAGCTTTCTTT.